A selection of T cell receptor beta chains follows, all from one sample in a study of regulatory T cells in long-lasting Graves disease. From the multiplex PCR reads, TCRdb called clonotypes with MiXCR, one entry per CDR3 protein. Among almost 350,000 distinct CDR3 sequences, around a fifth were seen once, and the ten largest hold approximately 31%. Sample: peripheral blood mononuclear cells (PBMCs), taken when the disease was refractory, from a patient treated with antithyroid drugs. Source of these receptors: a female donor with Graves disease. Each CDR3 is given with its conserved first and last residue. The D gene is left open where the match is weak.

CATRDTGGREKLFF	TRBD1	TRBV15
CASSKGREVGTGELFF	TRBD2	TRBV6-1
CASSLGSGGTYEQYF	TRBD2	TRBV13
CSARAYMGTGAETQYF	-	TRBV20-1
CASSRGTESTEAFF	-	TRBV5-1
CASRTERSYEQYF	-	TRBV5-1
CASSLTLAGVTGELFF	TRBD2	TRBV13
CASSDRAREAFF	-	TRBV3-1
CASSSLGLASFPYNEQFF	TRBD2	TRBV27
CASSLGLAGRGREQYF	TRBD2	TRBV11-2
CASRPGTGVHEQYF	TRBD1	TRBV5-5
CASGVEIISEQYF	-	TRBV7-9
CSVRRALGEKLFF	-	TRBV29-1
CASSLELLSYEQYF	-	TRBV7-2
CASSKLRSDTQYF	-	TRBV18
CASSFGRNSYEQYF	-	TRBV5-6
CASSNPPTSGKETQYF	TRBD2	TRBV7-9
CASSLEPLGNNQPQHF	-	TRBV7-6
CASNRLGLQPQHF	-	TRBV2
CASKGQSYEQYF	TRBD1	TRBV6-1
CASSRDFRAQHF	-	TRBV6-1
CASSPRQGRTDTQYF	TRBD1	TRBV27
CASSARPGVRRNTEAFF	-	TRBV13
CASRPGTGGNEQYF	TRBD1	TRBV6-1
CASSDHRSEGYTF	-	TRBV2
CASSGGGRTYEQYF	-	TRBV7-9
CASSQVRGGGVKRTQYF	-	TRBV14
CASSETRQETQYF	-	TRBV5-1
CASRSGDRGSSPLHF	TRBD1	TRBV4-2
CASSFILARDEQYF	TRBD2	TRBV28
CASSTWDSSWSPLHF	TRBD1	TRBV28
CASSLVGQGAYEQYF	TRBD1	TRBV7-2
CASSEGRVYGYTF	-	TRBV10-2
CAISELGGQPQHF	-	TRBV10-3
CSATTVNYGYTF	-	TRBV29-1
CSARDWTSNQPQHF	-	TRBV20-1
CASKGLAARDTGELFF	-	TRBV6-1
CASRKETNQPQHF	-	TRBV18
CASSSQGIAGNQPQHF	TRBD1	TRBV19
CASSSPRKLAGGLNEQFF	TRBD2	TRBV28
CSAQRFGGTADSNQPQHF	TRBD1	TRBV20-1
CSARGTSGFTGELFF	TRBD2	TRBV20-1
CASSARGQETQYF	TRBD2	TRBV7-7
CAGKGIAEYNEQFF	-	TRBV5-1
CASSRRYGSQVYEQYF	-	TRBV11-2
CATRYWQNNQPQHF	-	TRBV6-5
CSVATREDAGNTIYF	-	TRBV29-1
CSARVRGNQPQHF	TRBD1	TRBV20-1
CSAPTSGRASEQFF	TRBD2	TRBV20-1
CASSFMAGWPFGGSYEQYF	-	TRBV28
CAWSRGDRGTGEKLFF	-	TRBV30
CASSLQGDGLWDTQYF	-	TRBV13
CAGRDRGLEKLFF	TRBD1	TRBV30
CASSPAPGDEAFF	-	TRBV7-3
CASSPGQGYNQPQHF	TRBD1	TRBV5-1
CASSLGRLIVTNEKLFF	-	TRBV7-6
CASSYSQGAAYGYTF	TRBD1	TRBV6-2/TRBV6-3